This T cell receptor beta chain was profiled in a study of post-analysis software for immune sequencing data. Study observations and caveats: About 5 TRBV segments, including TRBV5-6, TRBV5-1 and TRBV20-1, were more frequent in patients than controls. Diversity measured as normalized Chao1 was significantly lower in multiple sclerosis patients than in controls.

V trimming: 1 base; J trimming: 3 bases; junction bases outside the gene matches: 5. CDR3 length equals 15 residues. Germline CDR1 MGHRA, CDR2 YSYEKL. Carried by the TCR beta cDNA libraries were unique molecular identifiers. From roughly 1 to 10 million T cells, 400,000 to 650,000 cDNA molecules were obtained. In TCRdb, the PCR reads were re-called with MiXCR into one record per CDR3 protein. The repertoire consists of 550,000 to 700,000 distinct CDR3 sequences, with about 40% occurring once and the leading ten covering 1.7%. A few counts support this clonotype. No antigen is known for it. This TCR came from a girl between 5 and 17 years old with multiple sclerosis. V gene TRBV4-1 combines with J gene TRBJ2-5; the match to TRBD1 covers 7 bases. The sequencing sample was made of blood. CDR3 sequence reads: CASSQAQTGKETQYF. CDR3 nucleotide sequence: TGCGCCAGCAGCCAAGCCCAGACAGGGAAAGAGACCCAGTACTTC.